The 27 T cell receptor beta chains below come from one sample, sequenced in a study of cytomegalovirus exposure and HLA in healthy donors. The PCR ran on 60 Vbeta and 13 Jbeta primers. Method: immunoSEQ multiplex PCR; TCRdb's copy keeps in-frame clones and lacks some. Its listing shows 180,000 or so clones. The source material was PBMCs. The receptors come from a boy between 10 and 17 years old in good health and CMV-seronegative.

This sequence joins TRBV14 and TRBJ2-5, with a tentative D call TRBD2 (5 bases). From germline, CDR1 is SGHDN and CDR2 FVKESK. The V end was cut by 3 bases, the J end by 5 bases, with 16 bases between. The CDR3 sequence is 15 residues long. The CDR3 nucleotides are TGTGCCAGCAGCCAGGCCTTGAGGAGGAGTGAGACCCAGTACTTC. Protein sequence: CASSQALRRSETQYF. Combining the CDR3 with reference TRBV14 and TRBJ2-5 gives the whole variable domain EAGVTQFPSHSVIEKGQTVTLRCDPISGHDNLYWYRRVMGKEIKFLLHFVKESKQDESGMPNNRFLAERTGGTYSTLKVQPAELEDSGVYFCASSQALRRSETQYFGPGTRLLVL.

The rearrangement links TRBV30 to TRBJ2-3; TRBD2 matches 9 bases. The CDR3 spans 14 residues. Trimming took 0 bases from V and 5 from J; bases not matched to a gene: 3. The germline V gene has CDR1 GTSNPN and CDR2 SVGIG (reference sequence). DNA for the CDR3: TGTGCCTGGAGTGTTAGCGGGGGTGGAGATACGCAGTATTTT. Its translation: CAWSVSGGGDTQYF.

The V call is TRBV2, the J call TRBJ2-7; no clear D gene. The V and J ends lost 4 bases and 1 base respectively, with 5 bases between them. This CDR3 region has 12 residues. The germline V gene has CDR1 SNHLY and CDR2 FYNNEI. CDR3 amino acids: CASSAVSYEQYF. The CDR3 DNA follows: TGTGCCAGCAGTGCGGTTTCCTACGAGCAGTACTTC.

The rearrangement uses TRBV19 and TRBJ2-7; no definite D call. V was shortened by 7 bases and J by 0 bases, with 16 bases between the two germline ends. The CDR3 is made up of 15 amino acids. Germline CDR1 is LNHDA and CDR2 is SQIVND (reference sequence). CDR3 region: CASTSGDLSSYEQYF. The CDR3 nucleotides are TGTGCCAGTACATCGGGTGACCTATCCTCCTACGAGCAGTACTTC.

The gene calls are TRBV25-1 and TRBJ1-1; 8 nucleotides align to TRBD1. From germline, CDR1 is MGHDK and CDR2 SYGVNS. This CDR3 is 11 amino acids long. The ends lost 8 bases at V and 6 bases at J; junction bases unmatched: 2. The CDR3 is CASDRGPEAFF. CDR3 DNA sequence: TGTGCCAGCGACAGGGGCCCTGAAGCTTTCTTT.

This rearrangement joins TRBV2 to TRBJ2-5; possible D gene TRBD1, 6 bases. The V end lost 5 bases, the J end lost 0 bases, and 7 bases lay between the germline ends. Germline loops: CDR1 SNHLY, CDR2 FYNNEI. The CDR3 consists of 13 residues. The CDR3 sequence: CASSRDNQETQYF. The CDR3 coding sequence is TGTGCCAGCAGTCGGGACAACCAAGAGACCCAGTACTTC.

In DNA, the CDR3 is TGTGCCAGCAGCCCTCAGGAGGTCCACTATGGCTACACCTTC. Amino acid sequence: CASSPQEVHYGYTF. V is TRBV6-5 and J is TRBJ1-2; D is ambiguous. V lost 6 bases and J 3 bases, leaving 14 bases between the germline ends. Germline loops: CDR1 MNHEY, CDR2 SVGAGI. The CDR3 has 14 residues.

The V call is TRBV6-5, the J call TRBJ1-6, with D tentatively TRBD1 (6 bases). Germline values: CDR1 MNHEY, CDR2 SVGAGI. The length of the CDR3 is 15 residues. The V and J ends lost 6 bases and 8 bases respectively, with 17 bases between them. The CDR3 bases are TGTGCCAGCAGAGACAGGCGCACTTCAGATTCACCCCTCCACTTT. Translated, it gives CASRDRRTSDSPLHF.

V and J are TRBV15 and TRBJ2-1, with a weak D call TRBD2 (5 bases). The V gene lost 1 base and the J gene lost 8 bases, with 12 bases spanning the gap. Germline V gives CDR1 LNHNV, CDR2 YYDKDF (reference sequence). This CDR3 is built from 14 residues. In DNA, the CDR3 is TGTGCCACCAGCAGAGGTTCCTCGGAGGATGAGCAGTTCTTC. Translating gives CATSRGSSEDEQFF.

The V call is TRBV5-1, the J call TRBJ1-3, with a possible D match to TRBD1 (6 bases). With 0 bases removed from V and 3 bases from J, the gap between germline ends came to 10 bases. The CDR3 has 15 residues. CDR1 and CDR2 from the germline V gene are SGHRS and YFSETQ. CDR3 sequence reads: CASSLERGGGNTIYF. In DNA form, the CDR3 reads TGCGCCAGCAGCTTGGAGCGAGGGGGTGGAAACACCATATATTTT.

This chain uses TRBV10-2 with TRBJ1-1, with TRBD1 as a possible D gene (5 bases). V lost 0 bases to trimming and J lost 1 base, with 12 bases between them. CDR3 length equals 16 residues. CDR1 WSHSY and CDR2 SAAADI come from the germline V gene. The CDR3 spells CASSESWGDPNTEAFF. The CDR3 nucleotides are TGCGCCAGCAGTGAGTCGTGGGGGGACCCGAACACTGAAGCTTTCTTT.

The chain uses TRBV30 and TRBJ1-1; D remains unclear. This CDR3 has 15 amino acids. Looked up from germline, CDR1 is GTSNPN and CDR2 is SVGIG (reference sequence). Deletions cut 0 bases from V and 1 base from J, with 12 bases between. The CDR3 region is CAWSVRGIGNTEAFF. DNA for the CDR3: TGTGCCTGGAGTGTACGAGGGATTGGGAACACTGAAGCTTTCTTT.

J is TRBJ1-1 and V is TRBV4-3; 11 nucleotides line up with TRBD1. CDR3 size: 15 residues. Germline V gene lookup returns CDR1 LGHNA and CDR2 YSLEER. V lost 5 bases, J lost 3 bases, and 5 bases stayed unmatched. CDR3 region: CASSRDRGYDTEAFF. DNA of the CDR3: TGCGCCAGCAGCAGGGACAGGGGGTACGACACTGAAGCTTTCTTT.

The chain recombines TRBV6-5 with TRBJ1-1; maybe TRBD1 (6 bases). Trimming took off 8 bases at V and 7 bases at J, with 20 bases between the two ends. The CDR3 is 14 residues long. The germline V gene has CDR1 MNHEY and CDR2 SVGAGI. The CDR3 DNA sequence: TGTGCCAGCGGGCGTACGCTCGGGACATTTGAAGCTTTCTTT. Translation: CASGRTLGTFEAFF.

J is TRBJ2-3 and V is TRBV5-1, with 10 bases that match TRBD1. This CDR3 comprises 16 residues. V shed 2 bases, J shed 4 bases, and the junction held 7 bases outside the gene matches. CDR1 and CDR2 from the germline V gene are SGHRS and YFSETQ. CDR3 protein: CASSFRDRGRSDTQYF. CDR3 nucleotide sequence: TGCGCCAGCAGCTTCCGGGACAGGGGAAGGTCAGATACGCAGTATTTT.

The CDR3 here is CATSRVPPGQFSYEQYF. Here the CDR3 DNA reads TGTGCCACCAGCAGAGTACCCCCCGGACAGTTCTCCTACGAGCAGTACTTC. This sequence joins TRBV15 and TRBJ2-7, with D possibly matching TRBD1 (6 bases). This CDR3 has 17 amino acids. V shed 1 base and J shed 0 bases, with 16 bases lying between them. CDR1 is LNHNV, CDR2 YYDKDF, per germline (reference sequence). Full variable domain (missing parts from reference TRBV15 and TRBJ2-7): DAMVIQNPRYQVTQFGKPVTLSCSQTLNHNVMYWYQQKSSQAPKLLFHYYDKDFNNEADTPDNFQSRRPNTSFCFLDIRSPGLGDTAMYLCATSRVPPGQFSYEQYFGPGTRLTVT.

V and J are TRBV5-1 and TRBJ2-5; tentative D call: TRBD2 (5 bases). The CDR3 loop spans 13 amino acids. In germline, CDR1 is SGHRS, CDR2 YFSETQ. Trimming removed 4 bases at V and 4 bases at J, with 11 bases between. In DNA, the CDR3 is TGCGCCAGCAGCCCAGGACTGGGAGAGACCCAGTACTTC. Translating it yields CASSPGLGETQYF.

V and J are TRBV30 and TRBJ2-2, with 7 bases lining up with TRBD1. CDR3 length equals 15 residues. Germline CDR1 GTSNPN, CDR2 SVGIG (reference sequence). After removal of 4 bases from V and 4 bases from J, the junction contained 9 bases not matched to a gene. As DNA, the CDR3 is TGTGCCTGGAAGATAGGGACAGCCTTCACCGGGGAGCTGTTTTTT. Its protein is CAWKIGTAFTGELFF.

The chain carries TRBV18 and TRBJ1-2, with TRBD1 matching 10 bases. This CDR3 comprises 15 residues. Trimming cost V 3 bases and J 4 bases; bases outside gene matches: 5. Per germline, CDR1 KGHSH and CDR2 LQKENI. CDR3 in amino acids: CASSPGQGHIYGYTF. CDR3 nucleotides: TGTGCCAGCTCACCGGGACAGGGGCATATCTATGGCTACACCTTC.

CDR3 residues: CASSQDGLVDEQFF. CDR3 nucleotide sequence: TGCGCCAGCAGCCAAGATGGCCTCGTGGATGAGCAGTTCTTC. This chain connects TRBV4-3 to TRBJ2-1, with D unresolved. V was shortened by 0 bases and J by 8 bases, with 11 bases between the two germline ends. Per germline, CDR1 LGHNA and CDR2 YSLEER. CDR3 size: 14 residues.

V is TRBV4-3 and J is TRBJ2-3; maybe TRBD1 (5 bases). Germline V gene data show CDR1 as LGHNA and CDR2 as YSLEER. The CDR3 totals 18 residues. V was shortened by 0 bases and J by 0 bases, with 16 bases between the two germline ends. The CDR3 reads CASSQEGSADTSTDTQYF. DNA of the CDR3: TGCGCCAGCAGCCAAGAGGGGTCCGCGGACACGAGCACAGATACGCAGTATTTT.

The chain carries TRBV19 and TRBJ1-6; D is perhaps TRBD1 (5 bases). Germline V gene lookup returns CDR1 LNHDA and CDR2 SQIVND (reference sequence). The CDR3 contains 13 residues. V was clipped by 2 bases and J by 10 bases, with 9 bases between them. In nucleotides, the CDR3 is TGTGCCAGTAGTATACAGGGCGAATCACCCCTCCACTTT. It translates to CASSIQGESPLHF.

The CDR3 region is CSAWTSAGFSYNEQFF. As DNA, the CDR3 is TGCAGCGCATGGACTAGCGCGGGCTTCTCCTACAATGAGCAGTTCTTC. The chain joins TRBV29-1 to TRBJ2-1; 9 bases are a match to TRBD2. The CDR3 runs to 16 residues. Germline V gives CDR1 SQVTM, CDR2 ANQGSEA. The J segment lost 0 bases and the V segment lost 7 bases, leaving 10 bases of the junction unmatched.

V usage is TRBV7-9 and J usage is TRBJ2-3; 8 nucleotides agree with TRBD2. CDR1 is SEHNR and CDR2 is FQNEAQ in the germline V gene (reference sequence). The CDR3 loop spans 14 amino acids. With V trimmed by 0 bases and J by 4 bases, 0 bases remained unmatched. CDR3 protein: CASSLARGADTQYF. In nucleotides, the CDR3 is TGTGCCAGCAGCTTAGCGCGGGGGGCAGATACGCAGTATTTT.

The chain links TRBV7-2 to TRBJ2-3, with 11 bases matching TRBD1. Germline V gene lookup returns CDR1 SGHTA and CDR2 FQGNSA. Trimming removed 4 bases from V and 4 bases from J; junction bases left unmatched: 7. The CDR3 has 16 residues. CDR3 sequence reads: CASSYGTGGRADTQYF. CDR3 coding DNA: TGTGCCAGCAGCTATGGGACAGGGGGAAGGGCAGATACGCAGTATTTT.

The gene calls are TRBV6-5 and TRBJ2-1; no clear D. The CDR3 is 12 amino acids. Trimming took off 4 bases at V and 4 bases at J, with 5 bases between the two ends. From germline, CDR1 is MNHEY and CDR2 SVGAGI. The CDR3 coding sequence is TGTGCCAGCAGTTCCATTTACAATGAGCAGTTCTTC. Translation gives CASSSIYNEQFF.

The rearrangement links TRBV18 to TRBJ1-5, with D perhaps TRBD1 (6 bases). Trimming removed 0 bases from V and 2 bases from J, with 11 bases in between. The CDR3 loop spans 16 amino acids. Germline values: CDR1 KGHSH, CDR2 LQKENI. The CDR3 DNA reads TGTGCCAGCTCACCACCGGGGGGGCCTGGCAATCAGCCCCAGCATTTT. Amino acids: CASSPPGGPGNQPQHF.